These T cell receptor beta chains were read from a single sample in a study of Ad26.COV2.S vaccination and SARS-CoV-2 variants. Repertoires were generated with immunoSEQ multiplex PCR, while TCRdb's copy carries only in-frame clones and drops some. This sample carries about 470,000 clones, about 90% of them seen once, and the ten largest clones take less than 5.5%. The sample in question was peripheral blood, obtained in a trial of Ad26.COV2.S vaccine versus placebo. The source is a person between 18 and 65 years old who received the Ad26.COV2.S COVID-19 vaccine or a placebo. The CDR3 runs from the conserved cysteine through the conserved F or W. Each record gives: clone size, D gene, V gene, J gene, CDR3 protein, CDR3 DNA. The D gene is left open where the match is weak. Not every row has a clone size; where given, it reads once, few, many or a size class.

clone_size: -
d_call: -
v_call: TRBV7-2
j_call: TRBJ1-5
cdr3_aa: CASSFLGGAQPQHF
cdr3_nt: TGTGCCAGCAGCTTCCTCGGGGGTGCTCAGCCCCAGCATTTT

clone_size: -
d_call: TRBD2
v_call: TRBV9
j_call: TRBJ2-3
cdr3_aa: CASSKSGSADTQYF
cdr3_nt: TGTGCCAGCAGTAAAAGCGGGAGTGCAGATACGCAGTATTTT

clone_size: -
d_call: -
v_call: TRBV13
j_call: TRBJ2-5
cdr3_aa: CASSFGDGPKGWRETQYF
cdr3_nt: TGTGCCAGCAGCTTCGGGGACGGGCCAAAGGGCTGGCGAGAGACCCAGTACTTC

clone_size: -
d_call: -
v_call: TRBV27
j_call: TRBJ2-1
cdr3_aa: CASTAGAYNEQFF
cdr3_nt: TGTGCCAGCACCGCCGGGGCCTACAATGAGCAGTTCTTC

clone_size: -
d_call: -
v_call: TRBV7-2
j_call: TRBJ1-2
cdr3_aa: CASSLVVGYTF
cdr3_nt: TGTGCCAGCAGCCTTGTGGTAGGCTACACCTTC

clone_size: -
d_call: -
v_call: TRBV14
j_call: TRBJ2-2
cdr3_aa: CASSQTLDSTGELFF
cdr3_nt: TGTGCCAGCAGCCAGACATTAGACAGCACCGGGGAGCTGTTTTTT

clone_size: -
d_call: -
v_call: TRBV24-1
j_call: TRBJ2-1
cdr3_aa: CATSDSRDWSFVF
cdr3_nt: TGTGCCACCAGTGATTCCCGGGACTGGTCCTTTGTCTTC

clone_size: -
d_call: -
v_call: TRBV28
j_call: TRBJ2-3
cdr3_aa: CASSLRDTQYF
cdr3_nt: TGTGCCAGCAGTTTACGGGATACGCAGTATTTT

clone_size: -
d_call: -
v_call: TRBV2
j_call: TRBJ1-5
cdr3_aa: CASSEGGGQPQHF
cdr3_nt: TGTGCCAGCAGTGAAGGGGGCGGTCAGCCCCAGCATTTT

clone_size: -
d_call: -
v_call: TRBV28
j_call: TRBJ1-2
cdr3_aa: CASSRATYYGYTF
cdr3_nt: TGTGCCAGCAGCCGAGCTACATACTATGGCTACACCTTC

clone_size: -
d_call: -
v_call: TRBV7-9
j_call: TRBJ1-4
cdr3_aa: CASSLAVPGDEKLFF
cdr3_nt: TGTGCCAGCAGCTTAGCCGTCCCGGGGGATGAAAAACTGTTTTTT

clone_size: -
d_call: -
v_call: TRBV5-8
j_call: TRBJ2-6
cdr3_aa: CASSLEFLSGANVLTF
cdr3_nt: TGTGCCAGCAGCTTGGAGTTTCTCTCTGGGGCCAACGTCCTGACTTTC

clone_size: -
d_call: -
v_call: TRBV5-4
j_call: TRBJ2-1
cdr3_aa: CASSLEARGYNEQFF
cdr3_nt: TGTGCCAGCAGCTTGGAGGCGCGGGGCTACAATGAGCAGTTCTTC

clone_size: -
d_call: TRBD1
v_call: TRBV28
j_call: TRBJ2-1
cdr3_aa: CASSRDRGTYNEQFF
cdr3_nt: TGTGCCAGCAGCCGGGACAGGGGAACTTACAATGAGCAGTTCTTC

clone_size: once
d_call: -
v_call: TRBV20-1
j_call: TRBJ2-5
cdr3_aa: CSAVGVTQYF
cdr3_nt: TGCAGTGCCGTGGGGGTGACCCAGTACTTC

clone_size: -
d_call: -
v_call: TRBV28
j_call: TRBJ2-7
cdr3_aa: CASTSARRGGLVEQYF
cdr3_nt: TGTGCCAGCACCTCCGCAAGAAGGGGAGGATTAGTCGAGCAGTACTTC

clone_size: -
d_call: TRBD2
v_call: TRBV5-4
j_call: TRBJ2-3
cdr3_aa: CASSPGTSGSSTDTQYF
cdr3_nt: TGTGCCAGCAGCCCAGGGACTAGCGGGTCTAGCACAGATACGCAGTATTTT

clone_size: -
d_call: -
v_call: TRBV6-6
j_call: TRBJ1-2
cdr3_aa: CASSYSPRQEGYTF
cdr3_nt: TGTGCCAGCAGTTACTCCCCCAGGCAGGAAGGCTACACCTTC

clone_size: -
d_call: -
v_call: TRBV6-2/TRBV6-3
j_call: TRBJ2-7
cdr3_aa: CASSRPDSDYEQYF
cdr3_nt: TGTGCCAGCAGTCGGCCGGACAGCGATTACGAGCAGTACTTC

clone_size: -
d_call: TRBD2
v_call: TRBV5-6
j_call: TRBJ2-2
cdr3_aa: CASSLYSGSGELFF
cdr3_nt: TGTGCCAGCAGCTTGTATAGCGGGAGTGGGGAGCTGTTTTTT

clone_size: -
d_call: -
v_call: TRBV27
j_call: TRBJ1-4
cdr3_aa: CASSAGRANEKLFF
cdr3_nt: TGTGCCAGCAGTGCAGGGAGGGCTAATGAAAAACTGTTTTTT

clone_size: -
d_call: -
v_call: TRBV5-8
j_call: TRBJ2-1
cdr3_aa: CASSFGLYNEQFF
cdr3_nt: TGTGCCAGCAGCTTTGGCTTGTACAATGAGCAGTTCTTC

clone_size: -
d_call: -
v_call: TRBV19
j_call: TRBJ2-5
cdr3_aa: CASSIKGETQYF
cdr3_nt: TGTGCCAGTAGTATAAAGGGAGAGACCCAGTACTTC

clone_size: once
d_call: -
v_call: TRBV24-1
j_call: TRBJ2-1
cdr3_aa: CATSDPSGSSYNEQFF
cdr3_nt: TGTGCCACCAGCGATCCGTCAGGGAGCTCCTACAATGAGCAGTTCTTC

clone_size: -
d_call: -
v_call: TRBV7-8
j_call: TRBJ1-5
cdr3_aa: CASSLAGGQLNQPQHF
cdr3_nt: TGTGCCAGCAGCTTAGCGGGTGGCCAGCTCAATCAGCCCCAGCATTTT

clone_size: -
d_call: TRBD2
v_call: TRBV9
j_call: TRBJ2-1
cdr3_aa: CASSVLAGENEQFF
cdr3_nt: TGTGCCAGCAGCGTTCTAGCGGGAGAGAATGAGCAGTTCTTC

clone_size: once
d_call: TRBD2
v_call: TRBV7-3
j_call: TRBJ2-2
cdr3_aa: CASSPPDGRGSTGELFF
cdr3_nt: TGTGCCAGCAGTCCACCTGACGGGAGGGGAAGCACCGGGGAGCTGTTTTTT

clone_size: once
d_call: -
v_call: TRBV28
j_call: TRBJ2-5
cdr3_aa: CASALRETQYF
cdr3_nt: TGTGCCAGCGCTTTAAGGGAGACCCAGTACTTC

clone_size: -
d_call: -
v_call: TRBV29-1
j_call: TRBJ2-2
cdr3_aa: CSVSGGASDTGELFF
cdr3_nt: TGCAGCGTTTCCGGCGGCGCCTCCGACACCGGGGAGCTGTTTTTT

clone_size: -
d_call: -
v_call: TRBV11-3
j_call: TRBJ2-1
cdr3_aa: CASSLAGVGSYNEQFF
cdr3_nt: TGTGCCAGCAGCTTAGCGGGAGTGGGGTCCTACAATGAGCAGTTCTTC

clone_size: -
d_call: -
v_call: TRBV4-3
j_call: TRBJ1-2
cdr3_aa: CASSHGTRDTGGYTF
cdr3_nt: TGCGCCAGCAGCCATGGGACCCGTGACACAGGGGGCTACACCTTC

clone_size: -
d_call: -
v_call: TRBV28
j_call: TRBJ2-5
cdr3_aa: CASTPPWADQETQYF
cdr3_nt: TGTGCCAGCACGCCTCCTTGGGCGGACCAAGAGACCCAGTACTTC

clone_size: once
d_call: TRBD2
v_call: TRBV5-1
j_call: TRBJ2-1
cdr3_aa: CASSLYGSGRSYNEQFF
cdr3_nt: TGCGCCAGCAGCTTGTACGGTAGCGGGAGATCCTACAATGAGCAGTTCTTC

clone_size: -
d_call: -
v_call: TRBV27
j_call: TRBJ2-3
cdr3_aa: CASSLEGPTDTQYF
cdr3_nt: TGTGCCAGCAGTTTAGAAGGGCCCACAGATACGCAGTATTTT

clone_size: -
d_call: TRBD1
v_call: TRBV10-3
j_call: TRBJ2-1
cdr3_aa: CAIRPNLDGQDEQFF
cdr3_nt: TGTGCCATCAGGCCCAACCTCGACGGACAGGATGAGCAGTTCTTC

clone_size: few
d_call: -
v_call: TRBV28
j_call: TRBJ2-2
cdr3_aa: CASSRSIRGTGELFF
cdr3_nt: TGTGCCAGCAGCAGATCAATTCGGGGCACCGGGGAGCTGTTTTTT

clone_size: -
d_call: TRBD2
v_call: TRBV25-1
j_call: TRBJ2-7
cdr3_aa: CASSGTSNYEQYF
cdr3_nt: TGTGCCAGTTCCGGGACTAGCAACTACGAGCAGTACTTC

clone_size: -
d_call: TRBD1
v_call: TRBV6-2/TRBV6-3
j_call: TRBJ2-7
cdr3_aa: CASSPIMGQIYEQYF
cdr3_nt: TGTGCCAGCAGCCCAATCATGGGACAGATCTACGAGCAGTACTTC

clone_size: -
d_call: -
v_call: TRBV19
j_call: TRBJ1-2
cdr3_aa: CASIPGQTLIGYTF
cdr3_nt: TGTGCCAGTATCCCGGGACAAACCCTCATCGGCTACACCTTC

clone_size: -
d_call: -
v_call: TRBV5-4
j_call: TRBJ2-3
cdr3_aa: CASSSYGADTQYF
cdr3_nt: TGTGCCAGCAGCTCCTATGGGGCAGATACGCAGTATTTT

clone_size: -
d_call: -
v_call: TRBV10-3
j_call: TRBJ2-7
cdr3_aa: CAISDSTTRGVVEQYF
cdr3_nt: TGTGCCATCAGTGACTCCACGACTAGGGGAGTGGTCGAGCAGTACTTC

clone_size: -
d_call: -
v_call: TRBV12-3/TRBV12-4
j_call: TRBJ1-5
cdr3_aa: CASSFNDNQPQHF
cdr3_nt: TGTGCCAGCAGTTTTAATGATAATCAGCCCCAGCATTTT